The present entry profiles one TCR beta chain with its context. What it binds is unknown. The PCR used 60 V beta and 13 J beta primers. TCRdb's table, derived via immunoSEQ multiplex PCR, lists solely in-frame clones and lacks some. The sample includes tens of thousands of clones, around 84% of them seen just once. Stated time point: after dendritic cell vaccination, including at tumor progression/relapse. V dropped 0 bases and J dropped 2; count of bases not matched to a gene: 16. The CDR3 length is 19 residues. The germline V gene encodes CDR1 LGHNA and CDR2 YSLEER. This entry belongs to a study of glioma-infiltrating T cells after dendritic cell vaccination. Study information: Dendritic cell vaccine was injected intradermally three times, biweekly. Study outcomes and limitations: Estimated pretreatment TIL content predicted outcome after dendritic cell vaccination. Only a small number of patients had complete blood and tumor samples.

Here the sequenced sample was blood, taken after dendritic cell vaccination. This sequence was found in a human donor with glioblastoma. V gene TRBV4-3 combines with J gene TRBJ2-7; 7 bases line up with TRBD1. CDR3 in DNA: TGCGCCAGCAGCCAAGAGTGGCCACAGGGGCCTTTATCAACCTACGAGCAGTACTTC. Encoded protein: CASSQEWPQGPLSTYEQYF.